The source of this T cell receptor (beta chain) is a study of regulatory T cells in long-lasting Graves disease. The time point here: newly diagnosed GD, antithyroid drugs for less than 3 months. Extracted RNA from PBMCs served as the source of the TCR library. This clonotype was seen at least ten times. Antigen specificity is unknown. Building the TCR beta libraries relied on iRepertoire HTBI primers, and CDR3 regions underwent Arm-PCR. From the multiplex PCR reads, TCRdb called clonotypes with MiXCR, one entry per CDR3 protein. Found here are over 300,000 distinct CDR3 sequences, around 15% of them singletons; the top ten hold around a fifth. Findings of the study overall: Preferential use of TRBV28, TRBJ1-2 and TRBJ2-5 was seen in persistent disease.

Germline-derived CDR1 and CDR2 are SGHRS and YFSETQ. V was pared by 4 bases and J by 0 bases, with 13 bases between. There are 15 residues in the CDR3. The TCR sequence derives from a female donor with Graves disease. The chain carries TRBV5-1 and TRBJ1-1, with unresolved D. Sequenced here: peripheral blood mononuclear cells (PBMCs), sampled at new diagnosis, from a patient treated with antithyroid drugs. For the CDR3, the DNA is TGCGCCAGCAGCCCCCGGGAGGGTTTGAACACTGAAGCTTTCTTT. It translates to CASSPREGLNTEAFF.